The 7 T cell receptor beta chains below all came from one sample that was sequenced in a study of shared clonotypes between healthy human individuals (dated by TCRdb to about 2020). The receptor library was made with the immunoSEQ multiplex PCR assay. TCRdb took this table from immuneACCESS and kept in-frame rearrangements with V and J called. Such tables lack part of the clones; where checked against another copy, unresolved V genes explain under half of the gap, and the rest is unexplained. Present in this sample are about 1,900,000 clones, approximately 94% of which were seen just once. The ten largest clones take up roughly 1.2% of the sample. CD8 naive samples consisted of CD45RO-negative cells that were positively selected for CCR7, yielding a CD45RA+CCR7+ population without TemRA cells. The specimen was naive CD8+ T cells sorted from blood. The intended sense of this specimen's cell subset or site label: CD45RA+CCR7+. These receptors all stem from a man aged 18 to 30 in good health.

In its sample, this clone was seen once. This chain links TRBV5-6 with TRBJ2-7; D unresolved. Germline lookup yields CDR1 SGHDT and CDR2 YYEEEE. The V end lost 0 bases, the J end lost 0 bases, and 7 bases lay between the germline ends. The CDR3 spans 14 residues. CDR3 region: CASSLVETSYEQYF. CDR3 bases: TGTGCCAGCAGCTTGGTCGAGACCTCCTACGAGCAGTACTTC.

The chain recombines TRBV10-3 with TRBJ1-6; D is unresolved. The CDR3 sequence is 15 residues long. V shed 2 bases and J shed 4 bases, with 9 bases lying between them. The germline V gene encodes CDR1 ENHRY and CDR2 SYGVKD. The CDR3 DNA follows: TGTGCCATCAGTGAGGAGGCAGATTATAATTCACCCCTCCACTTT. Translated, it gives CAISEEADYNSPLHF.

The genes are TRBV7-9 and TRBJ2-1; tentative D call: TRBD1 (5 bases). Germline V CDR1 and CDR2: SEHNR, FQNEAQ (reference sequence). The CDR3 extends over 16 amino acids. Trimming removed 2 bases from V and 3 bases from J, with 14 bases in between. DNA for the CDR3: TGTGCCAGCAGCTTAATCACTCCTAGGGGCTACAATGAGCAGTTCTTC. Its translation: CASSLITPRGYNEQFF.

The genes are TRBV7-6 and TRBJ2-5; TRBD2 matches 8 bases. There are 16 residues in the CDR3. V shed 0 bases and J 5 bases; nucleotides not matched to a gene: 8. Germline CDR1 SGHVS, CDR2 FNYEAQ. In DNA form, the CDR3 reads TGTGCCAGCAGCTTAGCGGCGGGGGGCGCCTACGAGACCCAGTACTTC. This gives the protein CASSLAAGGAYETQYF.

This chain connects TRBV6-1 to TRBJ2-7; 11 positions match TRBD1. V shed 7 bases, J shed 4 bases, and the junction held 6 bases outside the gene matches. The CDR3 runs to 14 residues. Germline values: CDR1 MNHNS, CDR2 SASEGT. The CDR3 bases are TGTGCCAGCAAACCGGGACAGGGGGTTTACGAGCAGTACTTC. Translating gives CASKPGQGVYEQYF.

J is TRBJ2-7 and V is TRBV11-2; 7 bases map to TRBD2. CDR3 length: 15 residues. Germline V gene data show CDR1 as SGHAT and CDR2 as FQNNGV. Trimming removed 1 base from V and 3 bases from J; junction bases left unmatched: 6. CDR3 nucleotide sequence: TGTGCCAGCAGCTTAGCGGCTAGCGGATACTACGAGCAGTACTTC. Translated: CASSLAASGYYEQYF.

Here the CDR3 DNA reads TGTGCCAGCAGCTTAGGACCGGGCATAAGTATGTCCCAGTACTTC. This gives the protein CASSLGPGISMSQYF. The V gene is TRBV13, the J gene TRBJ2-5; D is unresolved. V gave up 0 bases and J gave up 9 bases, with 17 bases separating them. Germline loops: CDR1 PRHDT, CDR2 FYEKMQ (reference sequence). The CDR3 has 15 amino acids.